The present TCR beta chain was sequenced within a study of blood T cell repertoires in COVID-19. Assay used: immunoSEQ multiplex PCR; TCRdb lists only in-frame clones, some missing. This sample yields a few hundred thousand clones, of which 70% to 90% are seen a single time; around an eighth belongs to the top ten. Germline values: CDR1 MNHEY, CDR2 SVGAGI. Trimming cost V 5 bases and J 9 bases, with 8 bases left between them. The CDR3 totals 12 residues. This TCR came from a woman in her fifties or sixties with acute or convalescent COVID-19. The sequencing input was peripheral blood. The gene calls are TRBV6-5 and TRBJ1-6; D may be TRBD1 (6 bases). The CDR3 sequence is CASSKQGSPLHF. The CDR3 DNA is TGTGCCAGCAGTAAACAGGGTTCACCCCTCCACTTT.